The clone carrying this TCR beta chain was observed a handful of times. These data originate in a study of identical twins. The CDR3 sequence is 14 residues long. Germline-derived CDR1 and CDR2 are LGHDT and YNNKEL (reference sequence). After removal of 3 bases from V and 6 bases from J, the junction contained 2 bases not matched to a gene. Using its own MiXCR run on the 5' RACE reads, TCRdb lists one record per CDR3 protein. The sample carries about 1.7 million distinct CDR3 sequences, roughly a third recorded once. V is TRBV3-1 and J is TRBJ2-1; 10 bases agree with TRBD2. Sequencing input: cord blood. The origin of this receptor is a newborn girl in good health. This CDR3 reads CASSQSSGSNEQFF. The CDR3 nucleotides read TGTGCCAGCAGCCAGTCTAGCGGGAGCAATGAGCAGTTCTTC.